The 21 T cell receptor beta chains below were found in one sample sequenced in a study of identical twins. TCRdb used MiXCR to reprocess the 5' RACE reads, holding one entry per CDR3 protein. The sample contains approximately 230,000 distinct CDR3 sequences, over 12% of which appear only once. Input material: memory (CD45RO+) T cells sorted from blood. Receptors were obtained from a young woman in good health.

V and J are TRBV15 and TRBJ1-6; 7 bases align to TRBD1. CDR3 size: 15 residues. V shed 1 base, J shed 7 bases, and the junction held 4 bases outside the gene matches. Germline V lookup: CDR1 LNHNV, CDR2 YYDKDF (reference sequence). For the CDR3, the DNA is TGTGCCACCAGCAGAGCCAGGGGGATGAATTCACCCCTCCACTTT. Amino acid sequence: CATSRARGMNSPLHF.

This clonotype was observed a handful of times. V is TRBV5-1 and J is TRBJ1-2; perhaps TRBD1 as D (5 bases). V was cut by 0 bases and J by 0 bases, with 12 bases left in between. CDR3 length: 16 residues. Per the germline V gene, CDR1 is SGHRS and CDR2 is YFSETQ. The CDR3 sequence: CASSLALGGPNYGYTF. The CDR3 DNA is TGCGCCAGCAGCTTGGCCCTGGGGGGACCTAACTATGGCTACACCTTC.

This clonotype has a count of ten or more. DNA of the CDR3: TGTGCCAGCAGCTTAGTCACGGGGACTAGAGAGACCCAGTACTTC. Translated, it gives CASSLVTGTRETQYF. This chain joins TRBV7-2 and TRBJ2-5; 8 bases match TRBD2. V was pared by 1 base and J by 4 bases, with 5 bases of the junction left unmatched. CDR3 length equals 15 residues. The V gene's germline CDR1 is SGHTA and CDR2 FQGNSA.

The chain employs TRBV29-1 and TRBJ1-1; 8 bases are shared with TRBD1. This CDR3 spans 13 amino acids. The V and J ends lost 6 bases and 1 base, in that order; junction bases with no gene match: 4. Germline V gene data show CDR1 as SQVTM and CDR2 as ANQGSEA. The CDR3 bases are TGCAGCGTCCGACAGGGGCGGAACACTGAAGCTTTCTTT. This translates into CSVRQGRNTEAFF.

This clonotype was seen more than once but under ten times. J is TRBJ2-1 and V is TRBV4-2; 12 bases match TRBD2. The germline V gene has CDR1 LGHNA and CDR2 YNFKEQ. With V trimmed by 8 bases and J by 4 bases, 9 bases remained unmatched. This CDR3 has 16 amino acids. This chain's CDR3 is CASSKPSGGVYNEQFF. The CDR3 DNA reads TGTGCCAGCTCAAAGCCTAGCGGGGGGGTGTACAATGAGCAGTTCTTC.

This sequence joins TRBV7-3 and TRBJ2-1; 7 bases map to TRBD2. Germline V gives CDR1 SGHTA, CDR2 FQGTGA. The CDR3 contains 14 residues. The trim removed 5 bases at V and 7 bases at J, leaving 8 bases unmatched. CDR3 loop: CASSPGRGVNEQFF. CDR3 in DNA: TGTGCCAGCAGCCCGGGTCGGGGGGTTAATGAGCAGTTCTTC. The entire variable domain, with the rest obtained from reference TRBV7-3 and TRBJ2-1, is as follows: GAGVSQTPSNKVTEKGKYVELRCDPISGHTALYWYRQSLGQGPEFLIYFQGTGAADDSGLPNDRFFAVRPEGSVSTLKIQRTERGDSAVYLCASSPGRGVNEQFFGPGTRLTVL.

This clonotype was observed a few times. The CDR3 protein is CSVGYRDETEAFF. CDR3 in DNA: TGCAGCGTTGGGTACAGGGATGAGACTGAAGCTTTCTTT. The rearrangement joins TRBV29-1 to TRBJ1-1, with a weak D call TRBD1 (6 bases). Trimming took 4 bases from V and 5 from J, leaving 14 bases between them. The CDR3 is 13 residues long. CDR1 and CDR2 from the germline V gene are SQVTM and ANQGSEA. The variable domain in full, completed from reference TRBV29-1 and TRBJ1-1, reads SAVISQKPSRDICQRGTSLTIQCQVDSQVTMMFWYRQQPGQSLTLIATANQGSEATYESGFVIDKFPISRPNLTFSTLTVSNMSPEDSSIYLCSVGYRDETEAFFGQGTRLTVV.

V and J are TRBV6-2 or TRBV6-3 and TRBJ2-2; 13 bases fit TRBD2. Germline lookup yields CDR1 MNHEY and CDR2 SVGEGT. The CDR3 consists of 17 residues. Germline trimming cut 4 bases from V and 8 bases from J; bases unmatched to any gene: 10. In nucleotides, the CDR3 is TGTGCCAGCAGTTTCCATGGACTAGCGGGAGTACCGGGGGAGCTGTTTTTT. This sequence encodes CASSFHGLAGVPGELFF.

The chain joins TRBV4-3 to TRBJ2-7; 7 positions match TRBD2. Germline assignment: CDR1 LGHNA and CDR2 YSLEER. Unmatched junction bases numbered 9, after V lost 4 bases and J lost 3 bases. CDR3 length equals 15 residues. The CDR3 reads CASSLDRGDVYEQYF. The CDR3, as DNA: TGCGCCAGCAGCCTTGACCGGGGGGACGTCTACGAGCAGTACTTC.

This clonotype was counted between two and nine times. J is TRBJ2-5 and V is TRBV6-1; a weak D match, TRBD1 (5 bases). The CDR3 contains 14 residues. The germline V gene encodes CDR1 MNHNS and CDR2 SASEGT. Trimming pared 8 bases from V and 5 bases from J, leaving 18 bases between. The CDR3 is CASVAKGATETQYF. CDR3 sequence (DNA): TGTGCCAGCGTGGCAAAAGGGGCAACGGAGACCCAGTACTTC.

This clonotype was picked up many times. The V and J genes are TRBV6-4 and TRBJ2-3; D might be TRBD2 (6 bases). This CDR3 comprises 16 residues. Trimming removed 4 bases at V and 3 bases at J, with 17 bases between. Germline-derived CDR1 and CDR2 are MRHNA and SNTAGT. Here the CDR3 DNA reads TGTGCCAGCAGTGTTACGGGAGAGGTTTATACAGATACGCAGTATTTT. This codes for CASSVTGEVYTDTQYF.

This clonotype was detected only a few times. The chain carries TRBV4-1 and TRBJ2-3, with TRBD1 identical over 9 bases. The CDR3 runs to 15 residues. J lost 4 bases, V lost 3 bases, and 5 bases had no gene match. Germline values: CDR1 MGHRA, CDR2 YSYEKL. Written as DNA, the CDR3 is TGCGCCAGCAGCCAGGGGACAGGGAGCGCAGATACGCAGTATTTT. Protein: CASSQGTGSADTQYF.

This clonotype was detected only a few times. The genes are TRBV6-2 or TRBV6-3 and TRBJ2-7; TRBD1 aligns across 7 bases. The length of the CDR3 is 13 residues. With V trimmed by 4 bases and J by 5 bases, 5 bases remained unmatched. The V gene's germline CDR1 is MNHEY and CDR2 SVGEGT. Here the CDR3 DNA reads TGTGCCAGCAGTTCGGACAGGATGCACGAGCAGTACTTC. It translates to CASSSDRMHEQYF.

The chain combines TRBV20-1 with TRBJ2-1; the match to TRBD2 covers 7 bases. V trimming: 7 bases; J trimming: 5 bases; junction bases outside the gene matches: 8. This CDR3 contains 13 residues. The germline V gene has CDR1 DFQATT and CDR2 SNEGSKA (reference sequence). This CDR3 reads CSGIASGHNEQFF. The CDR3 DNA reads as TGCAGTGGAATCGCTAGCGGCCACAATGAGCAGTTCTTC.

The V gene is TRBV12-3 or TRBV12-4, the J gene TRBJ2-2; D is undetermined. Trimming left V 6 bases short and J 9 bases short, with 11 bases between. The CDR3 consists of 12 residues. The chain's CDR3 is CASSHHPRELFF. The CDR3 DNA reads as TGTGCCAGCAGCCACCACCCCCGGGAGCTGTTTTTT.

The chain combines TRBV7-9 with TRBJ1-2; D unresolved. Deletions cut 0 bases from V and 3 bases from J, with 11 bases between. The CDR3 sequence is 15 residues long. Germline V CDR1 and CDR2: SEHNR, FQNEAQ (reference sequence). CDR3 sequence reads: CASSLAGEVHYGYTF. The DNA for the CDR3 is TGTGCCAGCAGCTTAGCGGGCGAGGTTCACTATGGCTACACCTTC.

This clonotype was detected many times. The chain uses TRBV5-6 and TRBJ1-1, with 7 bases identical to TRBD1. This CDR3 is built from 14 residues. Looked up from germline, CDR1 is SGHDT and CDR2 is YYEEEE. V lost 0 bases and J lost 11; bases outside the gene matches: 10. CDR3 DNA: TGTGCCAGCAGCTTGGTTCGGCAGGACAGGTTGGCTTTCTTT. Translation gives CASSLVRQDRLAFF. The whole variable domain, filled in from reference TRBV5-6 and TRBJ1-1, reads DAGVTQSPTHLIKTRGQQVTLRCSPKSGHDTVSWYQQALGQGPQFIFQYYEEEERQRGNFPDRFSGHQFPNYSSELNVNALLLGDSALYLCASSLVRQDRLAFFGQGTRLTVV.

This chain uses TRBV20-1 with TRBJ2-7, with a possible D match to TRBD1 (5 bases). Trimming pared 6 bases from V and 3 bases from J, leaving 15 bases between. The CDR3 has 13 residues. Per the germline V gene, CDR1 is DFQATT and CDR2 is SNEGSKA (reference sequence). The CDR3: CSAPVRGLYEQYF. Here the CDR3 DNA reads TGCAGTGCCCCGGTAAGGGGTCTCTACGAGCAGTACTTC.

This clonotype was seen a handful of times. The rearrangement uses TRBV7-9 and TRBJ2-5; perhaps TRBD1 as D (6 bases). The CDR3 sequence is 15 residues long. Trimming stripped 5 bases from V and 1 base from J, with 14 bases between. Germline assignment: CDR1 SEHNR and CDR2 FQNEAQ (reference sequence). CDR3 region: CASSKGTSFQETQYF. The CDR3 DNA reads as TGTGCCAGCAGCAAAGGGACATCATTCCAAGAGACCCAGTACTTC.

The rearrangement links TRBV4-2 to TRBJ1-4, with D hard to call. Trimming pared 0 bases from V and 8 bases from J, leaving 16 bases between. The CDR3 consists of 16 residues. Germline CDR1 reads LGHNA; CDR2 reads YNFKEQ. The CDR3 sequence is CASSQDYTRGSEKLFF. The CDR3 region has the DNA TGTGCCAGCAGCCAAGATTATACGCGGGGTAGCGAAAAACTGTTTTTT.

This clonotype appeared many times. The chain recombines TRBV29-1 with TRBJ2-7; TRBD1 matches 7 bases. CDR1 is SQVTM and CDR2 is ANQGSEA in the germline V gene. Trimming at V came to 4 bases and at J to 3 bases, leaving 6 bases not matched to a gene. The CDR3 runs to 13 residues. CDR3 in amino acids: CSVGADRSYEQYF. The DNA of the CDR3 is TGCAGCGTTGGTGCGGACAGGAGCTACGAGCAGTACTTC.